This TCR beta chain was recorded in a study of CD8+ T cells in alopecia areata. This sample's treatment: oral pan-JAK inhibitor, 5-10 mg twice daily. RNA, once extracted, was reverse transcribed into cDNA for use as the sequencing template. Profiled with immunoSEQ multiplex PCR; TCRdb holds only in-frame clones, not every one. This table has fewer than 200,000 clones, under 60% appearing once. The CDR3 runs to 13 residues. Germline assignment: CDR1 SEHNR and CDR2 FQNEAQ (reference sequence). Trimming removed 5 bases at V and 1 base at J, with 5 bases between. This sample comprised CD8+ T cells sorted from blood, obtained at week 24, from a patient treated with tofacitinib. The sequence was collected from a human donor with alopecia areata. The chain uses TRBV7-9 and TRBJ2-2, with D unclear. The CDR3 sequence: CASSAQNTGELFF. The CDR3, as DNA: TGTGCCAGCAGCGCTCAGAACACCGGGGAGCTGTTTTTT. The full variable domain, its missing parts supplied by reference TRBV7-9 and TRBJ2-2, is DTGVSQNPRHKITKRGQNVTFRCDPISEHNRLYWYRQTLGQGPEFLTYFQNEAQLEKSRLLSDRFSAERPKGSFSTLEIQRTEQGDSAMYLCASSAQNTGELFFGEGSRLTVL.